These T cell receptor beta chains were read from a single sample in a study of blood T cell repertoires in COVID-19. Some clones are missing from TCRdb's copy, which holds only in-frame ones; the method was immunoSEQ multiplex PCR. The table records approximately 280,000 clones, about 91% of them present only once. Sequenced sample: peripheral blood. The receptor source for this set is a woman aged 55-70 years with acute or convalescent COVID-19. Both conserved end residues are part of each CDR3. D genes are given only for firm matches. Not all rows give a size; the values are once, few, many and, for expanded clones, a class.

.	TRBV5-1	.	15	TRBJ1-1	CASSLLAGIGTEAFF	TGCGCCAGCAGCTTGCTTGCGGGGATCGGCACTGAAGCTTTCTTT
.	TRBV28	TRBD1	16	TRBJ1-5	CASRETGQGFNQPQHF	TGTGCCAGCAGAGAGACGGGACAGGGCTTCAATCAGCCCCAGCATTTT
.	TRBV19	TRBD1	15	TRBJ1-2	CASSTRQGPNYGYTF	TGTGCCAGTAGTACCCGACAGGGGCCTAACTATGGCTACACCTTC
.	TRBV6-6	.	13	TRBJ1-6	CASSLQGLGTLHF	TGTGCCAGCAGTCTGCAGGGCCTTGGGACCCTCCACTTT
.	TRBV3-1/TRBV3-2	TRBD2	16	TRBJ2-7	CASSQAGRAFSHEQYF	TGTGCCAGCAGCCAAGCAGGGAGGGCCTTTTCCCACGAGCAGTACTTC
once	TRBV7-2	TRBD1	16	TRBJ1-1	CASSFPGQGMNTEAFF	TGTGCCAGCAGCTTCCCGGGACAGGGCATGAACACTGAAGCTTTCTTT
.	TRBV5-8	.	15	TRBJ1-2	CASIPRGAPNYGYTF	TGTGCCAGCATTCCGCGGGGTGCGCCTAACTATGGCTACACCTTC
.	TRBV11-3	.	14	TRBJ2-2	CASRRGGGTGELFF	TGTGCCAGCAGGCGAGGGGGTGGCACCGGGGAGCTGTTTTTT
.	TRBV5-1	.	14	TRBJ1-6	CASSLTGSNSPLHF	TGCGCCAGCAGCTTGACAGGGAGTAATTCACCCCTCCACTTT
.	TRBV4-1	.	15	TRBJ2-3	CASSQGRLAPDTQYF	TGCGCCAGCAGCCAAGGTCGCCTAGCTCCCGATACGCAGTATTTT
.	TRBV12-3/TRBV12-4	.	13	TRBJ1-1	CASRDSLNTEAFF	TGTGCCAGCCGAGACAGTTTGAACACTGAAGCTTTCTTT
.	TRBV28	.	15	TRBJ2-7	CASSLYWTVPYEQYF	TGTGCCAGCAGTCTATACTGGACAGTCCCCTACGAGCAGTACTTC
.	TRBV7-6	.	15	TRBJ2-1	CASSLDPSREVEQFF	TGTGCCAGCAGCTTAGATCCCAGCAGGGAGGTTGAGCAGTTCTTC
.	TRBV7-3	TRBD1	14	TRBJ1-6	CASSSGTDNSPLHF	TGTGCCAGCAGCTCGGGGACAGATAATTCACCCCTCCACTTT
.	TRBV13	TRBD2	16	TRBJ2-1	CASSLEGTTWYNEQFF	TGTGCCAGCAGCTTAGAGGGGACTACCTGGTACAATGAGCAGTTCTTC
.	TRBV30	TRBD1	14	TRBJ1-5	CAWQGQGGVQPQHF	TGTGCCTGGCAGGGACAGGGAGGGGTCCAGCCCCAGCATTTT
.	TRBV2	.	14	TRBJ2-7	CASSERTVYVEQYF	TGTGCCAGCAGTGAAAGGACAGTGTACGTGGAGCAGTACTTC
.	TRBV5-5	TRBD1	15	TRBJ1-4	CASSFRQGINEKLFF	TGTGCCAGCAGCTTTAGACAGGGCATTAATGAAAAACTGTTTTTT
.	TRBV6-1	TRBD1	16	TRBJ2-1	CASSEVRDRGLNEQFF	TGTGCCAGCAGTGAAGTCCGGGACAGGGGACTCAATGAGCAGTTCTTC
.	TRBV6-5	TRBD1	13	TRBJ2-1	CASKMTGKDEQFF	TGTGCCAGCAAGATGACAGGGAAGGATGAGCAGTTCTTC
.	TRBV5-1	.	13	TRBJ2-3	CASSQTGTDTQYF	TGCGCCAGCAGCCAAACAGGGACAGATACGCAGTATTTT
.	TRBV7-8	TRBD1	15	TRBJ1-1	CASSPRDRGTTEAFF	TGTGCCAGCAGCCCTAGGGACAGGGGAACCACTGAAGCTTTCTTT
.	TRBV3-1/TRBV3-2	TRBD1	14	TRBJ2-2	CASSRQGVGGELFF	TGTGCCAGCAGCCGACAGGGGGTAGGCGGGGAGCTGTTTTTT
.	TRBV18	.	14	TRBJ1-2	CASSLSGNNYGYTF	TGTGCCAGCTCACTCTCGGGGAACAACTATGGCTACACCTTC
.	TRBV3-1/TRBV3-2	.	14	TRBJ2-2	CASSLRGSTGELFF	TGTGCCAGCAGCCTCAGGGGCTCAACCGGGGAGCTGTTTTTT
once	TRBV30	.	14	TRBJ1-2	CAWSGGGVFYGYTF	TGTGCCTGGAGTGGCGGGGGGGTTTTCTATGGCTACACCTTC
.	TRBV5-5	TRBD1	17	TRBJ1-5	CASSSKVTGEPNQPQHF	TGTGCCAGCAGCTCGAAGGTCACAGGGGAGCCCAATCAGCCCCAGCATTTT
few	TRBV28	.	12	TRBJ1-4	CASSLAGEKLFF	TGTGCCAGCAGTTTAGCCGGTGAAAAACTGTTTTTT
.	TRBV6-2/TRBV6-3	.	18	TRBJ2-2	CASSYSMSEAQNTGELFF	TGTGCCAGCAGTTACTCGATGAGCGAGGCCCAAAACACCGGGGAGCTGTTTTTT
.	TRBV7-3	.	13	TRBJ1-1	CASSSAQGTEAFF	TGTGCCAGCAGCTCCGCCCAGGGCACTGAAGCTTTCTTT
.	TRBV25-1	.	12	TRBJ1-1	CASSSQGFEAFF	TGTGCCAGCAGCTCTCAGGGGTTTGAAGCTTTCTTT
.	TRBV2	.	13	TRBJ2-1	CASSGQLYNEQFF	TGTGCCAGCTCTGGACAGTTATACAATGAGCAGTTCTTC
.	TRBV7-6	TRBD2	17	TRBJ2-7	CASSLGLAGVDSYEQYF	TGTGCCAGCAGCTTAGGGCTAGCGGGCGTTGACTCCTACGAGCAGTACTTC
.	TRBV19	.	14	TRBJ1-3	CASSSGGAGNTIYF	TGTGCCAGTAGCTCCGGAGGGGCTGGAAACACCATATATTTT
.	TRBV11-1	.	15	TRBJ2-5	CASSPNRDYQETQYF	TGTGCCAGCAGCCCGAACCGGGACTACCAAGAGACCCAGTACTTC
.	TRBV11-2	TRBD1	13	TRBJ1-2	CASSSTGDYGYTF	TGTGCCAGCAGCTCCACAGGGGACTATGGCTACACCTTC
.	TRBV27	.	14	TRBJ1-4	CASSLAGENEKLFF	TGTGCCAGCAGTTTGGCTGGAGAGAATGAAAAACTGTTTTTT
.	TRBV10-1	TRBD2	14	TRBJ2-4	CASSTGGGKNIQYF	TGCGCCAGCAGTACGGGGGGGGGCAAAAACATTCAGTACTTC
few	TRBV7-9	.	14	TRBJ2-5	CASIRSGSEETQYF	TGTGCCAGCATTAGGTCGGGGAGTGAAGAGACCCAGTACTTC